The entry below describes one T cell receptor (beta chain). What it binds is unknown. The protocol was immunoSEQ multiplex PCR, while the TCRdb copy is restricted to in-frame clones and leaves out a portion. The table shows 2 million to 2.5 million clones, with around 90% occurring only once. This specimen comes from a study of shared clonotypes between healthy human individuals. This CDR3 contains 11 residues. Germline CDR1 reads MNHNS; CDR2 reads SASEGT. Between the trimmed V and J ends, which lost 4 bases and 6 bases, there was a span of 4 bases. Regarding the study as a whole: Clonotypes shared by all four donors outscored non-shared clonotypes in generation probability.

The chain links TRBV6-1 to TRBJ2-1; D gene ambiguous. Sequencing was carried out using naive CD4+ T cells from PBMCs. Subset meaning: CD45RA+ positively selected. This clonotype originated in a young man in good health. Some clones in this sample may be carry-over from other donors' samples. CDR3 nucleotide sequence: TGTGCCAGCAGTGCCATCAATGAGCAGTTCTTC. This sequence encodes CASSAINEQFF.